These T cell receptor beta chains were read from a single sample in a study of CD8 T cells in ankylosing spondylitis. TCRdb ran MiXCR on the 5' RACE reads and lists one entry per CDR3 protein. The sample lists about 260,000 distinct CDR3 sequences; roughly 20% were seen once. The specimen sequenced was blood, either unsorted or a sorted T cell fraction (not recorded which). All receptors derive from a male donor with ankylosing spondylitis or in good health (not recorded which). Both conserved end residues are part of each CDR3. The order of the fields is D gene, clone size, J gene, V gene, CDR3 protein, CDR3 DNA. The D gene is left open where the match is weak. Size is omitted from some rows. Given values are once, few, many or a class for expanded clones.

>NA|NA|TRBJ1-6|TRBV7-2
CASSFDKNNSPLHF
TGTGCCAGCAGCTTCGATAAGAATAATTCACCCCTCCACTTT
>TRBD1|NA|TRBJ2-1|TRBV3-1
CASSPEGQGYREQFF
TGTGCCAGCAGCCCCGAAGGACAGGGGTATAGGGAGCAGTTCTTC
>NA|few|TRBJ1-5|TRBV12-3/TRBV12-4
CASSLTVREGNQPQHF
TGTGCCAGCAGCCTCACGGTCAGGGAGGGAAATCAGCCCCAGCATTTT
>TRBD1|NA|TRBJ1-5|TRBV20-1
CSATDRGVSQPQHF
TGCAGTGCTACCGACAGGGGGGTTAGTCAGCCCCAGCATTTT
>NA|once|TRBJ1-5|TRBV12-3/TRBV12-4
CASRGTWSQPQHF
TGTGCCAGCAGGGGGACATGGAGTCAGCCCCAGCATTTT
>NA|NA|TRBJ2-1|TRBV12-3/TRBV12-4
CASSFSGVSSYNEQFF
TGTGCCAGCAGTTTTTCGGGGGTGAGCTCCTACAATGAGCAGTTCTTC
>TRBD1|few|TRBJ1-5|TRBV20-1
CSATRGLQGSNQPQHF
TGCAGTGCTACAAGGGGGCTGCAAGGTAGCAATCAGCCCCAGCATTTT
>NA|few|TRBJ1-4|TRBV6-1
CASSRRTDNEKLFF
TGTGCCAGCAGCCGAAGGACAGATAATGAAAAACTGTTTTTT
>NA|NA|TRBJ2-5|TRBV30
CAWSVPGVQETQYF
TGTGCCTGGAGTGTACCCGGGGTCCAAGAGACCCAGTACTTC
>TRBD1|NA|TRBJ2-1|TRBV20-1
CSATKGASSYNEQFF
TGCAGTGCTACCAAGGGGGCTAGCTCCTACAATGAGCAGTTCTTC
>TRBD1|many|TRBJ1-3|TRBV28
CASSRTGVSGNTIYF
TGTGCCAGCAGCCGGACAGGGGTTTCTGGAAACACCATATATTTT
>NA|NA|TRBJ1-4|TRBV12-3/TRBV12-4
CASSPGAGTEVGEKLFF
TGTGCCAGCAGTCCCGGGGCCGGGACCGAAGTCGGTGAAAAACTGTTTTTT
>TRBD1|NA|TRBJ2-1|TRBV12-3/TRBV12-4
CASSAQQGGLGEQFF
TGTGCCAGCAGTGCTCAACAGGGGGGCCTCGGTGAGCAGTTCTTC
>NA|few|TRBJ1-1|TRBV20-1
CSARTGGPEAFF
TGCAGTGCTAGGACCGGGGGCCCTGAAGCTTTCTTT
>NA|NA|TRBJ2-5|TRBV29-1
CSGRGRESQYF
TGCAGCGGCAGGGGGCGGGAGAGCCAGTACTTC
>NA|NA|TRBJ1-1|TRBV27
CASSLVSQGKEAFF
TGTGCCAGCAGTTTGGTCTCCCAGGGAAAGGAAGCTTTCTTT
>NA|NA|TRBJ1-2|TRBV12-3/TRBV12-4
CASRDAGAALHGYTF
TGTGCCAGCAGGGACGCGGGGGCAGCTTTGCATGGCTACACCTTC
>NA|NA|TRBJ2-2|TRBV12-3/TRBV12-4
CASSPDRLVPNTGELFF
TGTGCCAGCAGCCCCGACCGACTAGTCCCCAACACCGGGGAGCTGTTTTTT
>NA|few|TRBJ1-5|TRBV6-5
CASSSGARGQPQHF
TGTGCCAGCAGTTCGGGGGCGCGGGGTCAGCCCCAGCATTTT
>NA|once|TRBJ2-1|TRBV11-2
CASSLETYNEQFF
TGTGCCAGCAGCTTAGAGACCTACAATGAGCAGTTCTTC
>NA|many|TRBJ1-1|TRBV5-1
CASSAGTGNTEAFF
TGCGCCAGCAGCGCCGGGACGGGCAACACTGAAGCTTTCTTT
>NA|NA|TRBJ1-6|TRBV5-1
CASGPGNGNSPLHF
TGCGCCAGCGGGCCAGGGAACGGGAATTCACCCCTCCACTTT
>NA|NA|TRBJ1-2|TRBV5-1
CASSLAGRDYGYTF
TGCGCCAGCAGCTTGGCGGGGCGCGACTATGGCTACACCTTC
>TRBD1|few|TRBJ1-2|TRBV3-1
CASSPDRARYGYTF
TGTGCCAGCAGCCCTGACAGGGCGAGATATGGCTACACCTTC
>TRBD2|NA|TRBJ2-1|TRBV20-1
CSATPGLAVLNEQFF
TGCAGTGCAACTCCGGGACTAGCGGTTTTAAATGAGCAGTTCTTC
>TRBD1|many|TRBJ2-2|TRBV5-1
CASSWTGDTGELFF
TGCGCCAGCAGCTGGACAGGGGATACCGGGGAGCTGTTTTTT
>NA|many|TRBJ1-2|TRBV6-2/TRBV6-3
CASSYRTISNGYTF
TGTGCCAGCAGTTACCGGACTATCTCTAATGGCTACACCTTC
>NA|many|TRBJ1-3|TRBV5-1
CASSEGNSGNTIYF
TGCGCCAGCAGCGAGGGGAACTCTGGAAACACCATATATTTT
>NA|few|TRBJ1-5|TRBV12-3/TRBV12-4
CASRTTGGGNQPQHF
TGTGCCAGCAGAACGACCGGTGGGGGAAATCAGCCCCAGCATTTT
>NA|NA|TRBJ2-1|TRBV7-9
CASTDFLAINEQFF
TGTGCCAGCACCGATTTCCTAGCGATCAATGAGCAGTTCTTC
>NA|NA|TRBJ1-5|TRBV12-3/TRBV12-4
CASSLEASQPQHF
TGTGCCAGCAGTTTAGAGGCTTCTCAGCCCCAGCATTTT
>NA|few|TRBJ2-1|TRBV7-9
CASSYPGKTHEQFF
TGTGCCAGCAGCTACCCTGGAAAAACCCATGAGCAGTTCTTC
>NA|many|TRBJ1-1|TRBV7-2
CASSFGRPNTEAFF
TGTGCCAGCAGCTTCGGCAGGCCGAACACTGAAGCTTTCTTT
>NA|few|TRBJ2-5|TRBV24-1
CATSDLGAGDETQYF
TGTGCCACCAGTGACCTTGGGGCAGGGGATGAGACCCAGTACTTC
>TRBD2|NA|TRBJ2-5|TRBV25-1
CASTTSGRETQYF
TGTGCCAGCACCACTAGCGGGAGGGAGACCCAGTACTTC
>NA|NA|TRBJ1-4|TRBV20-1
CSASIPGRSTNEKLFF
TGCAGTGCCAGCATCCCGGGACGGTCAACTAATGAAAAACTGTTTTTT
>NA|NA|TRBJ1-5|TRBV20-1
CSARDVAGGNQPQHF
TGCAGTGCTAGAGATGTGGCAGGAGGCAATCAGCCCCAGCATTTT
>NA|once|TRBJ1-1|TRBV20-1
CSARDYKKNTEAFF
TGCAGTGCTAGAGATTACAAAAAGAACACTGAAGCTTTCTTT
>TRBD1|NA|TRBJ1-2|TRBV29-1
CSGGTGHGYTF
TGCAGCGGTGGGACAGGGCATGGCTACACCTTC
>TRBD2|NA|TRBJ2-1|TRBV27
CASSAGLAGDNNEQFF
TGTGCCAGCAGTGCCGGACTAGCGGGAGATAACAATGAGCAGTTCTTC
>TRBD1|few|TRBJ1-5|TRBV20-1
CSARTGVQPQHF
TGCAGTGCTAGGACAGGGGTGCAGCCCCAGCATTTT
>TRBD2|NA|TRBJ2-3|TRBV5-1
CASSLRPSGKDTQYF
TGCGCCAGCAGCTTGAGGCCTAGCGGGAAGGATACGCAGTATTTT
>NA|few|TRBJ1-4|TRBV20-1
CSARAGATNEKLFF
TGCAGTGCGCGAGCGGGTGCAACTAATGAAAAACTGTTTTTT
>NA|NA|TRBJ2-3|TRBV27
CASSLSLTDTQYF
TGTGCCAGCAGTTTATCCCTCACAGATACGCAGTATTTT
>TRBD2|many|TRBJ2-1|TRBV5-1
CASSASGTSYNEQFF
TGCGCCAGCAGCGCTAGCGGGACGTCCTACAATGAGCAGTTCTTC
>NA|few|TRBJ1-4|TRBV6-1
CDSSPQTGAGGLFF
TGTGACAGCAGTCCCCAGACGGGGGCTGGGGGACTGTTTTTT
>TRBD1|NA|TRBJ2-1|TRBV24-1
CATSEPGTGRASYNEQFF
TGTGCCACCAGTGAACCCGGGACAGGGAGAGCCTCCTACAATGAGCAGTTCTTC
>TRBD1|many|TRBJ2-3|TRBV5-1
CASSVEGTGGTDTQYF
TGCGCCAGCAGCGTGGAAGGGACAGGGGGCACAGATACGCAGTATTTT
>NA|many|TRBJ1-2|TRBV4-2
CASSPDSTSLYGYTF
TGTGCCAGCAGCCCGGACTCCACGTCGCTGTATGGCTACACCTTC